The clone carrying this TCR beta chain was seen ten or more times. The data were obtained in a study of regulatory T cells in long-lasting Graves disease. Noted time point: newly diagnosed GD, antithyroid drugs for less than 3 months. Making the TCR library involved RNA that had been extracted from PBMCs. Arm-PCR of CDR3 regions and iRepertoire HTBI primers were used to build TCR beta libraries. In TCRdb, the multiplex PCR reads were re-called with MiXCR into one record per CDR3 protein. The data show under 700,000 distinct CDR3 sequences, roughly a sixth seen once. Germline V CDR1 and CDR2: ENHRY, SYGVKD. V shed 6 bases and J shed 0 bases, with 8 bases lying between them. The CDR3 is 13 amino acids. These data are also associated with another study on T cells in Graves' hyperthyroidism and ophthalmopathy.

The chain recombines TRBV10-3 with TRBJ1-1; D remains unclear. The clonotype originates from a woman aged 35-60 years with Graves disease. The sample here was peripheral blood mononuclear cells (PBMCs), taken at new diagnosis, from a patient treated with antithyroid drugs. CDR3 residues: CAIRSGMNTEAFF. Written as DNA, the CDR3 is TGTGCCATCAGGTCTGGAATGAACACTGAAGCTTTCTTT.